The 20 T cell receptor beta chains given below trace back to one sample, sequenced in a study of T-cell memory formation after mild COVID-19. TCRdb called the 5' RACE reads again in MiXCR, with one record for every CDR3 protein. The table lists 300,000 to 350,000 distinct CDR3 sequences, approximately 19% of them singletons. Sequencing input: PBMCs or a T cell subset sorted from them (not recorded which). The receptors derive from a young man who had mild COVID-19 (a few samples of this study predate the infection). Cell type and time point are not known.

V gene TRBV7-2 combines with J gene TRBJ2-3; 10 bases align to TRBD2. Unmatched junction bases numbered 14, after V lost 5 bases and J lost 0 bases. The CDR3 sequence is 19 residues long. CDR1 and CDR2 (germline): SGHTA, FQGNSA. CDR3 DNA sequence: TGTGCCAGCAGCGCGTCCTTAGCGGGGGGCCTTTTAAGCACAGATACGCAGTATTTT. This codes for CASSASLAGGLLSTDTQYF.

The gene calls are TRBV20-1 and TRBJ2-7, with TRBD1 matching over 9 bases. CDR3 length equals 15 residues. Trimming at V came to 3 bases and at J to 7 bases, leaving 13 bases not matched to a gene. In germline, CDR1 is DFQATT, CDR2 SNEGSKA (reference sequence). CDR3 sequence: CSARPGQGIGYEQYV. CDR3 sequence (DNA): TGCAGTGCTAGGCCGGGACAGGGTATAGGGTATGAGCAGTACGTC.

The table lists this clonotype with a count of one. J is TRBJ2-2 and V is TRBV6-5; D gene ambiguous. The germline V gene encodes CDR1 MNHEY and CDR2 SVGAGI. The CDR3 length is 15 residues. Trimming took off 6 bases at V and 4 bases at J, with 15 bases between the two ends. The CDR3 nucleotides are TGTGCCAGCAGGTCCATGGTAGTCCGCACCGGGGAGCTGTTTTTT. This encodes CASRSMVVRTGELFF.

The V gene is TRBV4-3, the J gene TRBJ2-3, with 12 bases that match TRBD2. CDR1 is LGHNA, CDR2 YSLEER, per germline. V shed 1 base and J 5 bases; nucleotides not matched to a gene: 4. The CDR3 sequence is 16 residues long. CDR3 coding DNA: TGCGCCAGCAGCCAAGTTCTAGCGGGGGGGCAAGATACGCAGTATTTT. Translation: CASSQVLAGGQDTQYF.

The sample holds a few counts of this clonotype. The chain recombines TRBV7-6 with TRBJ2-5, with D uncertain. V lost 1 base, J lost 7 bases, and 7 bases lay in between. This CDR3 comprises 12 residues. CDR1 and CDR2 from the germline V gene are SGHVS and FNYEAQ. The CDR3 DNA is TGTGCCAGCAGCTTAGGCCCCCCGACCCAGTACTTC. Translation: CASSLGPPTQYF.

This chain connects TRBV3-1 to TRBJ2-2, with TRBD1 matching over 8 bases. The germline V gene encodes CDR1 LGHDT and CDR2 YNNKEL (reference sequence). This CDR3 spans 17 amino acids. With 0 bases clipped from V and 2 bases from J, the junction kept 5 bases outside the gene matches. CDR3 sequence: CASSQEGTGPNTGELFF. DNA of the CDR3: TGTGCCAGCAGCCAAGAGGGGACAGGACCTAACACCGGGGAGCTGTTTTTT.

This clonotype has only a few counts. This chain joins TRBV5-1 and TRBJ1-2; D remains ambiguous. Germline V gives CDR1 SGHRS, CDR2 YFSETQ. The CDR3 has 11 amino acids. Deletions cut 1 base from V and 8 bases from J, with 6 bases between. CDR3 amino acids: CASSLPPGYTF. The DNA of the CDR3 is TGCGCCAGCAGCTTGCCACCCGGCTACACCTTC.

This clonotype was observed a handful of times. The V and J genes are TRBV7-2 and TRBJ2-2; weak D call: TRBD2 (5 bases). The CDR3 loop spans 17 amino acids. V was cut by 6 bases and J by 1 base, with 18 bases left in between. Germline V lookup: CDR1 SGHTA, CDR2 FQGNSA. In DNA, the CDR3 is TGTGCCAGCAGTTTGACGGGATCCCCCTTGAACACCGGGGAGCTGTTTTTT. Translated, it gives CASSLTGSPLNTGELFF.

The chain carries TRBV7-9 and TRBJ1-2; maybe TRBD1 (5 bases). Germline CDR1 and CDR2: SEHNR and FQNEAQ (reference sequence). The V end lost 5 bases, the J end lost 3 bases, and 16 bases lay between the germline ends. This CDR3 spans 15 amino acids. The CDR3 nucleotides read TGTGCCAGCAGCCCCCCGGGGCAAATTTACTATGGCTACACCTTC. The encoded protein is CASSPPGQIYYGYTF.

This clonotype was detected a few times. The rearrangement joins TRBV5-1 to TRBJ1-6, with TRBD1 matching 7 bases. Germline V gene lookup returns CDR1 SGHRS and CDR2 YFSETQ. J was trimmed by 7 bases and V by 1 base; bases with no gene match: 2. The CDR3 is made up of 14 amino acids. The CDR3, as DNA: TGCGCCAGCAGCTTGCGGACAGGAAATTCACCCCTCCACTTT. Protein sequence: CASSLRTGNSPLHF.

This clonotype occurred a few times. This sequence joins TRBV7-3 and TRBJ2-3; 15 bases fit TRBD2. Losses at the gene ends were 4 bases for V and 8 bases for J; bases not matched to a gene: 7. The CDR3 totals 16 residues. Germline V gives CDR1 SGHTA, CDR2 FQGTGA. CDR3 DNA sequence: TGTGCCAGCAGCTCCGGACTAGCGGGGGGGCCCGGTACGCAGTATTTT. Translated: CASSSGLAGGPGTQYF.

This clonotype has a handful of counts. J is TRBJ2-6 and V is TRBV5-4; D is uncertain. Trimming pared 1 base from V and 4 bases from J, leaving 12 bases between. The CDR3 extends over 16 amino acids. The germline CDR1 and CDR2 sequences are SGHNT and YYREEE (reference sequence). The CDR3 coding sequence is TGTGCCAGCAGCTTGACCCTTTTGGTGGGGGCCAACGTCCTGACTTTC. Encoded protein: CASSLTLLVGANVLTF.

This clonotype was counted only a few times. The J gene is TRBJ2-5, the V gene TRBV2; the D gene is possibly TRBD2 (5 bases). This CDR3 comprises 15 residues. Trimming took off 2 bases at V and 5 bases at J, with 15 bases between the two ends. Germline V gives CDR1 SNHLY, CDR2 FYNNEI. In DNA form, the CDR3 reads TGTGCCAGCAGTGAAAATGGCGCGAGGGAGGAGACCCAGTACTTC. Translating gives CASSENGAREETQYF.

This clonotype was picked up a small number of times. The chain couples TRBV29-1 to TRBJ2-7; D is perhaps TRBD1 (5 bases). Germline V gene data show CDR1 as SQVTM and CDR2 as ANQGSEA. V lost 8 bases and J 0 bases, leaving 20 bases between the germline ends. The CDR3 is 15 residues long. Here the CDR3 DNA reads TGCAGCCCCAACCCCTCAGGGATGGACTCCTACGAGCAGTACTTC. Amino acid sequence: CSPNPSGMDSYEQYF.

The J gene is TRBJ1-2, the V gene TRBV6-6, with 12 nucleotides matching TRBD1. The CDR3 covers 14 residues. Germline trimming cut 10 bases from V and 7 bases from J; bases unmatched to any gene: 10. Germline-derived CDR1 and CDR2 are MNHNY and SVGAGI (reference sequence). The CDR3 spells CATQPGQGAGGYTF. The CDR3 DNA is TGTGCCACACAGCCGGGACAGGGGGCTGGTGGCTACACCTTC.

This clonotype was detected only a few times. The genes are TRBV4-1 and TRBJ2-5; a weak D match, TRBD1 (5 bases). This CDR3 has 16 residues. Deletions cut 1 base from V and 0 bases from J, with 12 bases between. From germline, CDR1 is MGHRA and CDR2 YSYEKL. CDR3 nucleotides: TGCGCCAGCAGCCAAGTGGGGCAGTCGTACCAAGAGACCCAGTACTTC. It codes for CASSQVGQSYQETQYF.

V usage is TRBV5-1 and J usage is TRBJ2-5; perhaps TRBD2 as D (6 bases). V was trimmed by 3 bases and J by 2 bases, leaving 14 bases between them. This CDR3 contains 15 residues. Germline CDR1 is SGHRS and CDR2 is YFSETQ. The CDR3 bases are TGCGCCAGCAGCTGGGGACGGGACTCTCAAGAGACCCAGTACTTC. Protein product: CASSWGRDSQETQYF.

The V call is TRBV12-3 or TRBV12-4, the J call TRBJ2-5; the D is unclear. V was shortened by 2 bases and J by 4 bases, with 14 bases between the two germline ends. The CDR3 loop spans 15 amino acids. The CDR3 sequence is CASSLLWIGAETQYF. The CDR3 DNA reads as TGTGCCAGCAGTTTACTCTGGATAGGAGCAGAGACCCAGTACTTC.

J is TRBJ1-5 and V is TRBV24-1, with D possibly matching TRBD1 (6 bases). The CDR3 sequence is 15 residues long. V was shortened by 4 bases and J by 3 bases, with 12 bases between the two germline ends. Germline V lookup: CDR1 KGHDR, CDR2 SFDVKD. The CDR3 DNA reads as TGTGCCACCAGTGAGGGCGGGGGGCCCAATCAGCCCCAGCATTTT. It translates to CATSEGGGPNQPQHF.

The table lists this clonotype with a count of one. The chain is built from TRBV6-2 or TRBV6-3 and TRBJ2-3; tentative D call: TRBD2 (7 bases). The germline V and J ends were trimmed by 2 bases and 3 bases, with 12 bases remaining between them. The CDR3 sequence is 15 residues long. From germline, CDR1 is MNHEY and CDR2 SVGEGT. The CDR3 coding sequence is TGTGCCAGCAGTTACATAGGGGGGGCTACAGATACGCAGTATTTT. As protein: CASSYIGGATDTQYF.